The clone carrying this T cell receptor beta chain was observed at least ten times. Its antigen is currently unknown. The CDR3 is 16 amino acids. CDR1 and CDR2 from the germline V gene are SGHTA and FQGTGA. V gave up 2 bases and J gave up 4 bases, with 17 bases separating them. This specimen comes from a study of T cell repertoires in cytomegalovirus infection. Study information: Public TCR beta signatures were indicative of both CMV infection and a matching HLA type.

TCRdb itself ran the reads through MiXCR, one entry per CDR3 protein. The sample has more than 650,000 distinct CDR3 sequences; roughly 36% are singletons. Findings of the study overall: Ex vivo responses were dominated by HLA-C-restricted CMV-specific TCR beta clonotypes.

This TCR was sampled from a human donor in good health (CMV status not recorded). Some clones in this sample may be carry-over from other donors' samples. Sequencing was carried out using PBMCs. The chain uses TRBV7-3 and TRBJ1-1; a weak D match, TRBD1 (6 bases). CDR3 amino acids: CASSLPVDSGTTEAFF. CDR3 DNA: TGTGCCAGCAGCTTACCTGTGGACAGCGGGACCACTGAAGCTTTCTTT.